Given below is one TCR beta chain in context. The antigen is not known. The CDR3 length is 14 residues. CDR1 and CDR2 from the germline V gene are SGHRS and YFSETQ. V was clipped by 7 bases and J by 0 bases, with 12 bases between them. The sample is drawn from a study of T cell clones after liver transplantation. Generated by immunoSEQ multiplex PCR, the TCRdb table keeps only in-frame clones and is missing some. Here the sample spans roughly 80,000 clones, over 80% being singletons. Study results and limitations: A larger donor-reactive than third-party decline suggested partial antigen-specific deletion.

The TCR was taken from a human patient who received a liver transplant. The graft donor may account for some of the T cells. The J gene is TRBJ2-3, the V gene TRBV5-1, with D tentatively TRBD1 (5 bases). Sequencing used CD4+ T cells from blood, obtained 45 to 46 months after liver transplant. The CDR3 reads CASYYRQSTDTQYF. As DNA, the CDR3 is TGCGCCAGCTATTACCGACAGAGCACAGATACGCAGTATTTT.